A selection of T cell receptor beta chains follows, all from one sample in a study of shared clonotypes between healthy human individuals. Produced via immunoSEQ multiplex PCR; TCRdb's table is partial and in-frame only. The repertoire has 850,000 to 1,100,000 clones, 77% of them found once; the top ten carry about 0.89%. Source material: memory CD4+ T cells from PBMCs. These receptors were collected from a man aged 18 to 30 in good health. Some clones in this sample may be carry-over from other donors' samples. Each CDR3 is given with its conserved first and last residue. A D gene is named only where the DNA matches it firmly. Clone size, where shown, is once, few, many, or a class for clones that have expanded.

j_gene	v_gene	d_gene	abundance	CDR3aa	CDR3nt
TRBJ1-1	TRBV10-3	-	-	CAISSANTEAFF	TGTGCCATCAGTTCAGCGAACACTGAAGCTTTCTTT
TRBJ1-5	TRBV18	-	few	CASSPGQGQPQHF	TGTGCCAGCTCACCCGGTCAGGGCCAGCCCCAGCATTTT
TRBJ1-5	TRBV7-9	TRBD1	-	CASSLADRVQPQHF	TGTGCCAGCAGCTTAGCGGACAGGGTTCAGCCCCAGCATTTT
TRBJ2-5	TRBV28	-	-	CASSLRSATRRETQYF	TGTGCCAGCAGTTTACGTTCAGCCACCCGTCGCGAGACCCAGTACTTC
TRBJ2-1	TRBV30	-	-	CACLPAATYNEQFF	TGTGCCTGCCTCCCAGCGGCCACCTACAATGAGCAGTTCTTC
TRBJ2-2	TRBV11-3	-	-	CASSPASGNTGELFF	TGTGCCAGCAGTCCGGCGTCGGGGAACACCGGGGAGCTGTTTTTT
TRBJ2-5	TRBV5-8	-	-	CASSLGAQETQYF	TGTGCCAGCAGCCTAGGGGCACAAGAGACCCAGTACTTC
TRBJ1-1	TRBV11-2	-	few	CASSLGDTEAFF	TGTGCCAGCAGCTTAGGGGACACTGAAGCTTTCTTT
TRBJ2-1	TRBV20-1	-	once	CSARRYNEQFF	TGCAGTGCTAGGAGATACAATGAGCAGTTCTTC
TRBJ1-2	TRBV2	-	-	CACSYVGGQYGYTF	TGTGCCTGCTCATACGTTGGGGGGCAATATGGCTACACCTTC
TRBJ2-3	TRBV7-9	TRBD2	-	CASSSLAGESTDTQYF	TGTGCCAGCAGCTCTTTAGCGGGAGAAAGCACAGATACGCAGTATTTT
TRBJ2-1	TRBV28	TRBD2	few	CASSRLADVYNEQFF	TGTGCCAGCAGCCGTCTAGCGGACGTTTACAATGAGCAGTTCTTC
TRBJ2-7	TRBV15	-	-	CATSREGGSFEEQYF	TGTGCCACCAGCAGAGAAGGAGGTAGCTTTGAGGAGCAGTACTTC
TRBJ2-2	TRBV11-2	-	-	CASRGAFRGELFF	TGTGCCAGCAGGGGGGCCTTTCGAGGGGAGCTGTTTTTT